The 5 T cell receptor beta chains below come from one sample, sequenced in a study of glioma-infiltrating T cells. Using RNA template, CDR3s of TCR alpha and beta were amplified with iRepertoire arm-PCR. TCRdb ran MiXCR on the multiplex PCR reads and lists one entry per CDR3 protein. The sample yields 300,000 to 450,000 distinct CDR3 sequences, around 38% seen once. Sequencing was done on a sample of glioma tissue, nonneoplastic brain tissue, or PBMCs (not recorded which). Receptor source: a human donor with low-grade glioma or glioblastoma, undergoing nonglioma brain surgery, or in good health (not recorded which).

This chain connects TRBV28 to TRBJ2-3, with 9 bases that match TRBD1. The length of the CDR3 is 16 residues. V shed 4 bases and J 5 bases; nucleotides not matched to a gene: 10. Germline-derived CDR1 and CDR2 are MDHEN and SYDVKM. Here the CDR3 DNA reads TGTGCCAGCAGTTCTTCCCACAGGGGGCGAGGAGATACGCAGTATTTT. Translated: CASSSSHRGRGDTQYF.

About this clonotype itself: The junction differs from germline at one of its ends, possibly a read error. The chain employs TRBV7-8 and TRBJ2-7, with 8 nucleotides matching TRBD1. Looked up from germline, CDR1 is SGHVS and CDR2 is FQNEAQ. The CDR3 has 16 amino acids. CDR3 sequence reads: CASSYRQGSVAYEQYF. The CDR3 DNA reads TGTGCTAGCAGCTATAGACAGGGGTCGGTTGCCTACGAGCAGTACTTC.

The chain recombines TRBV29-1 with TRBJ2-7, with TRBD2 matching over 12 bases. The CDR3 has 13 residues. Germline CDR1 reads SQVTM; CDR2 reads ANQGSEA. With V trimmed by 7 bases and J by 2 bases, 3 bases remained unmatched. CDR3 loop: CSATSGGAYEQYF. The CDR3 region has the DNA TGCAGCGCGACTAGCGGGGGAGCCTACGAGCAGTACTTC.

The chain uses TRBV6-1 and TRBJ2-7; weak D call: TRBD2 (7 bases). V dropped 6 bases and J dropped 2 bases, with 20 bases sitting between them. Germline V CDR1 and CDR2: MNHNS, SASEGT. CDR3 size: 16 residues. DNA for the CDR3: TGTGCCAGCAGGGACGCGGGGGCAGCCTACCCCTACGAGCAGTACTTC. This encodes CASRDAGAAYPYEQYF.

This clonotype was seen a handful of times. V is TRBV28 and J is TRBJ2-5; D may be TRBD2 (6 bases). This CDR3 is 16 amino acids long. Germline V lookup: CDR1 MDHEN, CDR2 SYDVKM. V was trimmed by 6 bases and J by 0 bases, leaving 17 bases between them. The CDR3 DNA sequence: TGTGCCAGCAGCCGGGGCGACAGCGGGTACCAAGAGACCCAGTACTTC. Its translation: CASSRGDSGYQETQYF.